These 22 T cell receptor beta chains were sequenced from one sample in a study of T cell responses to AZD1222 COVID-19 vaccine. Assay: immunoSEQ multiplex PCR; the TCRdb copy retains only in-frame clones and omits some. The sample yields 120,000 or so clones, approximately 86% seen once. This material consisted of peripheral blood, taken on day 0 of AZD1222 vaccination. These receptors came from an adult in good health.

The chain recombines TRBV4-1 with TRBJ2-2; D call uncertain. This CDR3 region has 14 residues. Germline V gene data show CDR1 as MGHRA and CDR2 as YSYEKL. V lost 1 base and J 4 bases, leaving 7 bases between the germline ends. The CDR3 is CASSQGQVTGELFF. In DNA form, the CDR3 reads TGCGCCAGCAGCCAAGGACAAGTCACCGGGGAGCTGTTTTTT.

The chain has TRBV5-1 and TRBJ2-7; D is unclear. This CDR3 contains 15 residues. In germline, CDR1 is SGHRS, CDR2 YFSETQ. Trimming cost V 4 bases and J 1 base, with 15 bases left between them. This chain's CDR3 is CASSTDTSPSYEQYF. The CDR3 region has the DNA TGCGCCAGCAGCACTGACACCAGCCCATCCTACGAGCAGTACTTC.

This clone showed up just a few times. The V call is TRBV2, the J call TRBJ2-7; tentative D call: TRBD1 (6 bases). V lost 5 bases and J 4 bases, leaving 6 bases between the germline ends. Germline V lookup: CDR1 SNHLY, CDR2 FYNNEI. The CDR3 length is 11 residues. DNA of the CDR3: TGTGCCAGCAGTCAGGGGTACGAGCAGTACTTC. It codes for CASSQGYEQYF.

The V gene is TRBV30, the J gene TRBJ1-1, with unresolved D. This CDR3 has 8 amino acids. Germline lookup yields CDR1 GTSNPN and CDR2 SVGIG (reference sequence). Trimming took off 5 bases at V and 9 bases at J, with 4 bases between the two ends. In nucleotides, the CDR3 is TGTGCCTGGGCAAAAGCTTTCTTT. This encodes CAWAKAFF.

The rearrangement uses TRBV19 and TRBJ1-6; the match to TRBD1 covers 9 bases. Germline assignment: CDR1 LNHDA and CDR2 SQIVND (reference sequence). Trimming removed 8 bases from V and 9 bases from J; junction bases left unmatched: 8. The CDR3 runs 14 residues. CDR3 region: CASSVGQGSSPLHF. Written as DNA, the CDR3 is TGTGCCAGTTCGGTGGGACAGGGATCTTCACCCCTCCACTTT.

This chain links TRBV19 with TRBJ1-2; 7 bases are a match to TRBD1. There are 15 residues in the CDR3. With V trimmed by 5 bases and J by 5 bases, 11 bases remained unmatched. The germline gives CDR1 LNHDA, CDR2 SQIVND (reference sequence). CDR3 amino acids: CASSPRTGDLYGYTF. The CDR3 region has the DNA TGTGCCAGTAGTCCCCGGACAGGCGACCTATATGGCTACACCTTC.

This chain joins TRBV5-1 and TRBJ2-1, with TRBD1 matching over 9 bases. Germline V gene sequence: CDR1 SGHRS, CDR2 YFSETQ. With V trimmed by 4 bases and J by 5 bases, 4 bases remained unmatched. The CDR3 contains 14 residues. The CDR3 region is CASSQRTGDNEQFF. As DNA, the CDR3 is TGCGCCAGCAGCCAACGGACAGGGGACAATGAGCAGTTCTTC.

The chain recombines TRBV10-1 with TRBJ1-6; D is undetermined. CDR1 and CDR2 from the germline V gene are WNHNN and SYGVQD (reference sequence). Trimming took off 0 bases at V and 8 bases at J, with 11 bases between the two ends. This CDR3 has 15 residues. CDR3 in amino acids: CASSESLGRHSPLHF. CDR3 DNA: TGCGCCAGCAGTGAGTCGTTGGGGAGGCATTCACCCCTCCACTTT.

This rearrangement joins TRBV6-2 or TRBV6-3 to TRBJ2-2, with 7 bases matching TRBD1. CDR3 length: 18 residues. With 6 bases clipped from V and 4 bases from J, the junction kept 17 bases outside the gene matches. CDR1 and CDR2 from the germline V gene are MNHEY and SVGEGT. The CDR3 nucleotides read TGTGCCAGCAGCGGCCGGGGACAGAGGATTAGAATCACCGGGGAGCTGTTTTTT. The encoded protein is CASSGRGQRIRITGELFF.

The chain carries TRBV2 and TRBJ2-1; 9 bases line up with TRBD2. V gave up 5 bases and J gave up 3 bases; unmatched junction bases: 5. The germline gives CDR1 SNHLY, CDR2 FYNNEI. The CDR3 sequence is 15 residues long. Written as DNA, the CDR3 is TGTGCCAGCAGTCCGACTAGCGGAGGCTACAATGAGCAGTTCTTC. This translates into CASSPTSGGYNEQFF.

The chain carries TRBV6-5 and TRBJ1-2; tentative D call: TRBD1 (5 bases). This CDR3 contains 14 residues. V was shortened by 6 bases and J by 4 bases, with 15 bases between the two germline ends. Germline CDR1 and CDR2: MNHEY and SVGAGI. The CDR3 protein is CASSLDRSSYGYTF. The CDR3 DNA sequence: TGTGCCAGCAGCCTCGACAGATCTAGCTATGGCTACACCTTC.

The rearrangement uses TRBV27 and TRBJ2-5; either TRBD1 or TRBD2 may fit D (5 bases each). CDR1 and CDR2 (germline): MNHEY, SMNVEV (reference sequence). The CDR3 sequence is 13 residues long. V lost 4 bases to trimming and J lost 5 bases, with 11 bases between them. The CDR3 DNA reads as TGTGCCAGCAGTTGGGGGAAGGGCGAGACCCAGTACTTC. Residues: CASSWGKGETQYF.

This clone was observed once. Relative to the germline gene, one junction end is altered; a read error may explain this. The chain combines TRBV16 with TRBJ1-5; D gene uncertain. The CDR3 contains 16 residues. Germline V gives CDR1 KGHSY, CDR2 FQNENV. The DNA of the CDR3 is TGTGCCAACAGCCAATGGGCCTTAGGGAGCAATCAGCCCCAGCATTTT. It is translated as CANSQWALGSNQPQHF.

The count of this clone is one. This chain uses TRBV5-5 with TRBJ1-2, with D unresolved. CDR1 and CDR2 (germline): SGHKS, YYEKEE (reference sequence). The CDR3 is 14 amino acids. Trimming took off 7 bases at V and 5 bases at J, with 18 bases between the two ends. CDR3 bases: TGTGCCAGCGTGCAAAGTGGCGGGCGATATGGCTACACCTTC. Amino acid sequence: CASVQSGGRYGYTF.

The DNA of the CDR3 is TGTGCCAGCAGACCCAGAGGGGGGCGGGCGCTCTCCTACGAGCAGTACTTC. Translated: CASRPRGGRALSYEQYF. V gene TRBV27 combines with J gene TRBJ2-7, with D perhaps TRBD1 or TRBD2 (6 bases each). The germline V and J ends were trimmed by 6 bases and 0 bases, with 21 bases remaining between them. CDR3 length: 17 amino acids. The V gene's germline CDR1 is MNHEY and CDR2 SMNVEV (reference sequence).

This sequence joins TRBV27 and TRBJ2-1; unclear D gene. The germline V gene has CDR1 MNHEY and CDR2 SMNVEV (reference sequence). V gave up 2 bases and J gave up 0 bases, with 5 bases separating them. The CDR3 loop spans 14 amino acids. The CDR3 region has the DNA TGTGCCAGCAGTTTACAGGACTCCTACAATGAGCAGTTCTTC. This sequence encodes CASSLQDSYNEQFF.

V and J are TRBV9 and TRBJ2-5, with 9 bases aligning to TRBD2. With 0 bases clipped from V and 4 bases from J, the junction kept 7 bases outside the gene matches. The V gene's germline CDR1 is SGDLS and CDR2 YYNGEE. The CDR3 extends over 16 amino acids. This CDR3 is CASSVGASGEGETQYF. The CDR3 bases are TGTGCCAGCAGCGTAGGGGCTAGCGGGGAAGGAGAGACCCAGTACTTC.

The chain joins TRBV4-1 to TRBJ1-3, with 9 positions matching TRBD1. V lost 1 base to trimming and J lost 0 bases; unmatched junction nucleotides: 4. Germline loops: CDR1 MGHRA, CDR2 YSYEKL. The CDR3 has 17 amino acids. The CDR3 protein is CASSQGQGGFSGNTIYF. CDR3 sequence (DNA): TGCGCCAGCAGCCAAGGACAGGGGGGATTCTCTGGAAACACCATATATTTT.

V gene TRBV15 combines with J gene TRBJ1-5; 11 bases map to TRBD1. The CDR3 runs to 14 residues. From germline, CDR1 is LNHNV and CDR2 YYDKDF (reference sequence). J lost 9 bases, V lost 3 bases, and 4 bases had no gene match. The chain's CDR3 is CATSRDRGLGPQHF. CDR3 nucleotides: TGTGCCACCAGCAGGGACAGGGGGCTGGGGCCCCAGCATTTT. The variable domain in full, with the rest retrieved from reference TRBV15 and TRBJ1-5, is DAMVIQNPRYQVTQFGKPVTLSCSQTLNHNVMYWYQQKSSQAPKLLFHYYDKDFNNEADTPDNFQSRRPNTSFCFLDIRSPGLGDTAMYLCATSRDRGLGPQHFGDGTRLSIL.

The V call is TRBV6-6, the J call TRBJ2-7; 8 bases are a match to TRBD1. The J segment lost 4 bases and the V segment lost 7 bases, leaving 9 bases of the junction unmatched. Germline CDR1 MNHNY, CDR2 SVGAGI (reference sequence). There are 14 residues in the CDR3. Written as DNA, the CDR3 is TGTGCCAGCACCAGGGACAGGCCAAGTTACGAGCAGTACTTC. Its protein is CASTRDRPSYEQYF.

Comments on this clone: The junction shows a germline mismatch at one end, possibly a read error. The chain uses TRBV29-1 and TRBJ1-4; the D gene is possibly TRBD1 (6 bases). The CDR3 has 11 residues. Germline CDR1 SQVTM, CDR2 ANQGSEA. CDR3 protein: CRRGRGCWCRF. The CDR3 DNA reads TGCAGGAGGGGCAGGGGATGTTGGTGTCGTTTT.

This clone was recorded a few times. The chain combines TRBV2 with TRBJ2-2, with a tentative D call TRBD1 (6 bases). CDR3 length: 13 amino acids. From germline, CDR1 is SNHLY and CDR2 FYNNEI. V dropped 6 bases and J dropped 6 bases, with 11 bases sitting between them. The CDR3 coding sequence is TGTGCCAGCAGACCCAGGGGACCCGGGGAGCTGTTTTTT. It yields the protein CASRPRGPGELFF.